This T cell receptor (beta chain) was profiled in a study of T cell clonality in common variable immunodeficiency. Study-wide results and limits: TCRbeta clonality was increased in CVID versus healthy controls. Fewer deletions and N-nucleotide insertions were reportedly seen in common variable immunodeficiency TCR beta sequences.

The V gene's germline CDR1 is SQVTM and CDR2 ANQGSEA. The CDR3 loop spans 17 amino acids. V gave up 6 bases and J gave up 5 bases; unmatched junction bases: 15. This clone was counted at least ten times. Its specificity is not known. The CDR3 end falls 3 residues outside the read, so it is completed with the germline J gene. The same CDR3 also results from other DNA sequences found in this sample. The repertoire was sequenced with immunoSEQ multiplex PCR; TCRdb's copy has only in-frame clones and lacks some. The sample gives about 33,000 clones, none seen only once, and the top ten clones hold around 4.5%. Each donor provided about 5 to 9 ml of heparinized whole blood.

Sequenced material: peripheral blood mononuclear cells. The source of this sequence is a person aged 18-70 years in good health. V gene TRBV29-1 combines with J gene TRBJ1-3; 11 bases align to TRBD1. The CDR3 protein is CSVENRLDRGPRNTIYF. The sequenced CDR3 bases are TGCAGCGTCGAAAACAGGCTGGACAGGGGGCCAAGAAACACC.